This T cell receptor (beta chain) derives from a study of Ad26.COV2.S vaccination and SARS-CoV-2 variants. Described treatment: approximately 18 received Ad26.COV2.S at low or high dose, single or two shots; 5 received placebo; per-sample allocation not given. Material that was analyzed had been drawn on day 63 after the first vaccine or placebo injection. The germline gives CDR1 SGHDT, CDR2 YYEEEE. CDR3 size: 14 residues. V shed 1 base and J shed 4 bases, with 8 bases lying between them. Only in-frame clones appear in the TCRdb table, and some are missing; sequencing was by immunoSEQ multiplex PCR. The data contain a few hundred thousand clones, 85% to 90% of them singletons. Note on this clone: Its antigen is not known.

Study conclusions and caveats: Vaccine recipients posted higher spike-specific TCR breadth than their placebo counterparts.

Sequenced material: peripheral blood, taken in a trial of Ad26.COV2.S vaccine versus placebo. The rearrangement links TRBV5-6 to TRBJ2-2; D uncertain. The receptor comes from a person between 18 and 59 years old who received the Ad26.COV2.S COVID-19 vaccine or a placebo. In nucleotides, the CDR3 is TGTGCCAGCAGCTTGCCGGGCCTCACCGGGGAGCTGTTTTTT. It codes for CASSLPGLTGELFF.